This entry concerns a single TCR beta chain. Its cognate antigen is unknown. Other DNA sequences in this specimen translate into the identical CDR3. The data derive from a study of shared clonotypes between healthy human individuals. Donors, without exception, were Caucasian adults residing in Nashville, Tennessee. This CDR3 has 14 amino acids. Per germline, CDR1 MNHNS and CDR2 SASEGT. The V and J ends lost 1 base and 2 bases respectively, with 5 bases between them. Overall study results and limits: The study drew on few donors, limiting represented genetic and exposure-history diversity. Across several donors, naive CD4 shared around 5%, naive CD8 more than 3%, memory CD4 roughly 2.4%, memory CD8 over 0.3%.

Profiling relied on immunoSEQ multiplex PCR, and the TCRdb table lists in-frame clones only, not all of them. The sample contains some 2.4 million clones, roughly 93% of which appear only once. The chain is built from TRBV6-1 and TRBJ1-4; D might be TRBD1 (5 bases). The sequencing sample was made of naive CD4+ T cells from PBMCs. The subset is: CD45RA+ positively selected. The TCR comes from a young man in good health. Some clones in this sample may be carry-over from other donors' samples. CDR3 protein: CASSEGGTNEKLFF. CDR3 sequence (DNA): TGTGCCAGCAGTGAAGGGGGGACTAATGAAAAACTGTTTTTT.